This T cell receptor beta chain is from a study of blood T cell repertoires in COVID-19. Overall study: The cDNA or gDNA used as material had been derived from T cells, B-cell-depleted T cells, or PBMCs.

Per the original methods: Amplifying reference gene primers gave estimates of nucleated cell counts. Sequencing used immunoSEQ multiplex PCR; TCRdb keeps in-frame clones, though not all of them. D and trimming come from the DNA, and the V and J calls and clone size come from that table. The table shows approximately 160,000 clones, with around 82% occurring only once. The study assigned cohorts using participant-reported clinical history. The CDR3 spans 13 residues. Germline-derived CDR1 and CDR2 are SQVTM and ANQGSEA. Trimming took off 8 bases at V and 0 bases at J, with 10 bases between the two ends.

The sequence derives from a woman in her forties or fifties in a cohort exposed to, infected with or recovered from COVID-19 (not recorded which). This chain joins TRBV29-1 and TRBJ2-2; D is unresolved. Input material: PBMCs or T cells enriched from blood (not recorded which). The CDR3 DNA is TGCAGCTCCTACAGCCCGAACACCGGGGAGCTGTTTTTT. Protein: CSSYSPNTGELFF.